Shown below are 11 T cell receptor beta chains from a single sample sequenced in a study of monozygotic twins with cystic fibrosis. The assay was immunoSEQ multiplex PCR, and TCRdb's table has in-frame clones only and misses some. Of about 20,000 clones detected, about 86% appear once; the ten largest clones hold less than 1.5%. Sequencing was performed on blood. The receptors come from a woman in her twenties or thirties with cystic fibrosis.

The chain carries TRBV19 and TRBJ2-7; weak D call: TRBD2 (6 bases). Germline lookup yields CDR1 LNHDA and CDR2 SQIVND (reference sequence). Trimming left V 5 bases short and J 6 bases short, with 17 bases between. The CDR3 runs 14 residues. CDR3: CASSPGLADFEQYF. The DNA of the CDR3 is TGTGCCAGTAGTCCGGGACTCGCGGACTTCGAGCAGTACTTC.

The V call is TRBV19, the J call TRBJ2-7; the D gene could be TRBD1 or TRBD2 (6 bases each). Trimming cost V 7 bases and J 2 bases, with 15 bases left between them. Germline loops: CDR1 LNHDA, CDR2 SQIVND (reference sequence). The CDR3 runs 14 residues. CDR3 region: CASKKKGGAYEQYF. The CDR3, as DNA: TGTGCCAGTAAGAAGAAGGGGGGCGCCTACGAGCAGTACTTC.

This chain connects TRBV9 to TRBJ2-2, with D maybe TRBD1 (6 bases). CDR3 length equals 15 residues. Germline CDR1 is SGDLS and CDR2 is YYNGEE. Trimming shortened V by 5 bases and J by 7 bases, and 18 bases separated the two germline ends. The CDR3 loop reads CASRETQGTGGELFF. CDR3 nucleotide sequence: TGTGCCAGCAGGGAAACCCAGGGGACCGGCGGGGAGCTGTTTTTT.

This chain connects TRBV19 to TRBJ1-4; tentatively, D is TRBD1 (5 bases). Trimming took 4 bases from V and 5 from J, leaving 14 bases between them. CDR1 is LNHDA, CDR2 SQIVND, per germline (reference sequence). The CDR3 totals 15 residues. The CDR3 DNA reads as TGTGCCAGTAGTAGTCGGGCAGGGATCAATGAAAAACTGTTTTTT. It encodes CASSSRAGINEKLFF.

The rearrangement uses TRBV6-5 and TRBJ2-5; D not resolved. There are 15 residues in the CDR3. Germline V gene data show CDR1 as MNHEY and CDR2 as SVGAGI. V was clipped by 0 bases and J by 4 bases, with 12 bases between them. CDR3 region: CASSYSRQRRETQYF. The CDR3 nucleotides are TGTGCCAGCAGTTACTCGCGGCAGAGAAGAGAGACCCAGTACTTC.

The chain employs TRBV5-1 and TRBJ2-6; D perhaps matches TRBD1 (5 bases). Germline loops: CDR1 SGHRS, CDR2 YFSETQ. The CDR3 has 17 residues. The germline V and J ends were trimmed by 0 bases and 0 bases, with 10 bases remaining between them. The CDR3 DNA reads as TGCGCCAGCAGCTTGGGACAGTCGTTCTCTGGGGCCAACGTCCTGACTTTC. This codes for CASSLGQSFSGANVLTF.

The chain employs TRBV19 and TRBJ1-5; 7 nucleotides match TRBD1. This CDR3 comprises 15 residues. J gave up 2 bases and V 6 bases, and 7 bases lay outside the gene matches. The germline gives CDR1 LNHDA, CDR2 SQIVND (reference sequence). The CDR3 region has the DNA TGTGCCAGTAGGAGCGGGACAGTCCGCAATCAGCCCCAGCATTTT. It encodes CASRSGTVRNQPQHF.

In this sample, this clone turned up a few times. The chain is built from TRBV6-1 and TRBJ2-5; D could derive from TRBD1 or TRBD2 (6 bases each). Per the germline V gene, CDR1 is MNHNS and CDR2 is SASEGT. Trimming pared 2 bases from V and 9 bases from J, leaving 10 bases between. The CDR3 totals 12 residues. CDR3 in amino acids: CASSERGAAQYF. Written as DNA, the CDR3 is TGTGCCAGCAGTGAAAGGGGGGCGGCCCAGTACTTC.

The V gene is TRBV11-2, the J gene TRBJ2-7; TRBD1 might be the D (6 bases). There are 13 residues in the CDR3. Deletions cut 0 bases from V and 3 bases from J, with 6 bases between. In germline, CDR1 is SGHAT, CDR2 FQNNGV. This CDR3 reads CASSLEGGYEQYF. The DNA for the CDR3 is TGTGCCAGCAGCTTAGAAGGGGGCTACGAGCAGTACTTC.

CDR3 loop: CASLLSGWMNTEAFF. In DNA, the CDR3 is TGTGCCAGCCTTCTCAGCGGGTGGATGAACACTGAAGCTTTCTTT. The chain employs TRBV27 and TRBJ1-1; no reliable D call. V lost 8 bases to trimming and J lost 0 bases, with 16 bases between them. The CDR3 is 15 amino acids. Per germline, CDR1 MNHEY and CDR2 SMNVEV (reference sequence).

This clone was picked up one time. This CDR3 reads CAWSPGLGEQFF. CDR3 nucleotide sequence: TGTGCCTGGAGTCCGGGACTAGGGGAGCAGTTCTTC. This chain links TRBV30 with TRBJ2-1; 8 positions match TRBD2. The length of the CDR3 is 12 residues. The J segment lost 10 bases and the V segment lost 2 bases, leaving 4 bases of the junction unmatched. Germline V gene data show CDR1 as GTSNPN and CDR2 as SVGIG (reference sequence).